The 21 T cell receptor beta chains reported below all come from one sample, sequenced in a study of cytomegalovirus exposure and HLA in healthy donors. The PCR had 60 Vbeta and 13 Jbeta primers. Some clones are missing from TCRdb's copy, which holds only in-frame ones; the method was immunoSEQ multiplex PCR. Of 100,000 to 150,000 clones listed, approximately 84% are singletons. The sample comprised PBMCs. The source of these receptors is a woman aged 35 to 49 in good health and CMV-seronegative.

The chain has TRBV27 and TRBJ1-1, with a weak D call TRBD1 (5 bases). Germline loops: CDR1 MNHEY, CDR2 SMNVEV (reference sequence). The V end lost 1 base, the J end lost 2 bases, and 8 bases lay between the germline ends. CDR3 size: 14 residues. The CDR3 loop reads CASSLWGDNTEAFF. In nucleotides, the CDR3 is TGTGCCAGCAGTTTATGGGGGGATAACACTGAAGCTTTCTTT.

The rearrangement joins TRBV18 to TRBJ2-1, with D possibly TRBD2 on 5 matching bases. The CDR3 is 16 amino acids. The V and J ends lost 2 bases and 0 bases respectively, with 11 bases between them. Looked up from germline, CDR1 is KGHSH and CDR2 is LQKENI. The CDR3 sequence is CASSPLSGNSYNEQFF. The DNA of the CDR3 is TGTGCCAGCTCACCATTGAGCGGTAACTCCTACAATGAGCAGTTCTTC.

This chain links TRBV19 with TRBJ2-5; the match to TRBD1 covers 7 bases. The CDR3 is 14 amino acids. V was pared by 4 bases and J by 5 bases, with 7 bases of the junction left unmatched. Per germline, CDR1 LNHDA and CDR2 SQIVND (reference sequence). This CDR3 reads CASSSDRVSETQYF. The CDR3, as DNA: TGTGCCAGTAGTAGTGACAGGGTTTCCGAGACCCAGTACTTC.

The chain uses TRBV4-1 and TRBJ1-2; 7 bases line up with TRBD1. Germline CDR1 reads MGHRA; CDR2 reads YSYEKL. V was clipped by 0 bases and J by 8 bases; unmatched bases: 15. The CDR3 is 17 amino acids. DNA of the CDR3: TGCGCCAGCAGCCAAGATCGGAAGGGGGCCCCTATAGGGGGCTACACCTTC. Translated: CASSQDRKGAPIGGYTF.

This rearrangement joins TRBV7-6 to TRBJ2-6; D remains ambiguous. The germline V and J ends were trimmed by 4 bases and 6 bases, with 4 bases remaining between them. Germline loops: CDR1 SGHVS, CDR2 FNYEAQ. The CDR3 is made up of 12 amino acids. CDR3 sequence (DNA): TGTGCCAGCAGCTCAGAGGCCAACGTCCTGACTTTC. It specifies CASSSEANVLTF.

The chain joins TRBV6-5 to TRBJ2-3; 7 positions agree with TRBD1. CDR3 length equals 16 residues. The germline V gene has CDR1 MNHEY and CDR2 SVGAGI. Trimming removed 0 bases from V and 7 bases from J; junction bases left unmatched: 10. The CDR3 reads CASSYSGGEVSNTQYF. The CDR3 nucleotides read TGTGCCAGCAGTTACTCAGGGGGCGAGGTTTCGAATACGCAGTATTTT.

The CDR3 DNA sequence: TGTGCCAGCAGTCATCGGGACAGTAGAAACACTGAAGCTTTCTTT. Translating it yields CASSHRDSRNTEAFF. The chain links TRBV5-5 to TRBJ1-1; 7 nucleotides align to TRBD1. Germline V gives CDR1 SGHKS, CDR2 YYEKEE (reference sequence). The CDR3 totals 15 residues. V was pared by 5 bases and J by 2 bases, with 9 bases of the junction left unmatched.

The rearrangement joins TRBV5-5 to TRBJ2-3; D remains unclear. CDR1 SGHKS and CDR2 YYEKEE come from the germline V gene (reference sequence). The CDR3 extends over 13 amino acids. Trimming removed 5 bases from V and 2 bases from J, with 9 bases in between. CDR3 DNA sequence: TGTGCCAGCAGAAGCAGACTCACAGATACGCAGTATTTT. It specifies CASRSRLTDTQYF.

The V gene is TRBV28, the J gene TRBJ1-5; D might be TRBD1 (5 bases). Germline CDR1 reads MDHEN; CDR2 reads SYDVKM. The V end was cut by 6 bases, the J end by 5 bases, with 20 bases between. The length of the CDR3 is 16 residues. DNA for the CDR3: TGTGCCAGCAGCTCCCCCTGGGCAGGGCAAGATCAGCCCCAGCATTTT. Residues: CASSSPWAGQDQPQHF.

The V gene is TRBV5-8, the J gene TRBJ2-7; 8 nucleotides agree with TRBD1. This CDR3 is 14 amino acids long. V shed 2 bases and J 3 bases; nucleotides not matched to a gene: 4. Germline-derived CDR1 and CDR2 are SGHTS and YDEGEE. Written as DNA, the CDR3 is TGTGCCAGCAGCTTTTCCGACAGGGGCTACGAGCAGTACTTC. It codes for CASSFSDRGYEQYF.

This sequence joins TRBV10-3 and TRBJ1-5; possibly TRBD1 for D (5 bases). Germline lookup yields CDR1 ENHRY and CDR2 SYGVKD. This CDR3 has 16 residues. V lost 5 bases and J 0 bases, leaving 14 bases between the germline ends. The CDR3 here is CAISSDGQNSNQPQHF. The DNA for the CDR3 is TGTGCCATCAGTTCGGACGGACAAAATAGCAATCAGCCCCAGCATTTT.

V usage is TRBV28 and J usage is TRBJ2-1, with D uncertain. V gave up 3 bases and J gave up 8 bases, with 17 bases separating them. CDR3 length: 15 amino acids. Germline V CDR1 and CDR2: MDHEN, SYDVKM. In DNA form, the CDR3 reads TGTGCCAGCAGTTTCCTGGCCCAAATCGATGATGAGCAGTTCTTC. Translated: CASSFLAQIDDEQFF.

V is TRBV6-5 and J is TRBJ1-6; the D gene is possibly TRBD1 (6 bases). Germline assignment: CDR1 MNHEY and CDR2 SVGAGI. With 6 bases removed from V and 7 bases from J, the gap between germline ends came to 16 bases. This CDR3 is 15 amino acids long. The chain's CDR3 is CASSVTGLSNSPLHF. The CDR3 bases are TGTGCCAGCAGCGTAACAGGGCTCTCCAATTCACCCCTCCACTTT.

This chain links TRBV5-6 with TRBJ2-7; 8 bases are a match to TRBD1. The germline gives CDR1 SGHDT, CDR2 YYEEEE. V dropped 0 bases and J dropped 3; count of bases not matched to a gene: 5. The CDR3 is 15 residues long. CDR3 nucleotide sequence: TGTGCCAGCAGCTTGGCACCGGGACAGGACTACGAGCAGTACTTC. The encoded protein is CASSLAPGQDYEQYF. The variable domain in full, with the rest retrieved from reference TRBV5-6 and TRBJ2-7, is DAGVTQSPTHLIKTRGQQVTLRCSPKSGHDTVSWYQQALGQGPQFIFQYYEEEERQRGNFPDRFSGHQFPNYSSELNVNALLLGDSALYLCASSLAPGQDYEQYFGPGTRLTVT.

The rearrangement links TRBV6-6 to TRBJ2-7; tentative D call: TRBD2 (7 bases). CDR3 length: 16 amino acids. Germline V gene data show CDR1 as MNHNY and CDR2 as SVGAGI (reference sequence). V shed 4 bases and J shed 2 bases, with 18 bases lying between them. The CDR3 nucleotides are TGTGCCAGCAGTTCCCCCCAGGGGAGGGGGGCCTACGAGCAGTACTTC. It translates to CASSSPQGRGAYEQYF.

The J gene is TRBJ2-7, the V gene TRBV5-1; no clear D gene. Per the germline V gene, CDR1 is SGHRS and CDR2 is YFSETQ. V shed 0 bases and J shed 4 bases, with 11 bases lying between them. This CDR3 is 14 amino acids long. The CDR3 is CASSLEAARYEQYF. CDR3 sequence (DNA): TGCGCCAGCAGCTTGGAAGCCGCTCGGTACGAGCAGTACTTC. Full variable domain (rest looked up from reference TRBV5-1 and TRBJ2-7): KAGVTQTPRYLIKTRGQQVTLSCSPISGHRSVSWYQQTPGQGLQFLFEYFSETQRNKGNFPGRFSGRQFSNSRSEMNVSTLELGDSALYLCASSLEAARYEQYFGPGTRLTVT.

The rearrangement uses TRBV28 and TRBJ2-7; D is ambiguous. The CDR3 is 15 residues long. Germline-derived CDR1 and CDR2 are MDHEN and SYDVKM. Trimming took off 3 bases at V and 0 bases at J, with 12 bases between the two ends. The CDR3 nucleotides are TGTGCCAGCAGTTTGCCGGCAGGCTTCTCCTACGAGCAGTACTTC. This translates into CASSLPAGFSYEQYF.

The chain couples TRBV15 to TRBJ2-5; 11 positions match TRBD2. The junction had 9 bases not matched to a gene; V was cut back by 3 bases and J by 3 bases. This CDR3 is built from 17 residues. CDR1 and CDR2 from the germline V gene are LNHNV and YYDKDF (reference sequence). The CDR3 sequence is CATSSYDLGLAEETQYF. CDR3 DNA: TGTGCCACCAGCAGTTACGACTTGGGACTAGCGGAAGAGACCCAGTACTTC.

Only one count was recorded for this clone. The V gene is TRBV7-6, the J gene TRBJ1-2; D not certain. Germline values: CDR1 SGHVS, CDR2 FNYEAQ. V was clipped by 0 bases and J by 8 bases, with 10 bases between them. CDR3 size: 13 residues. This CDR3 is CASSLASGVGYTF. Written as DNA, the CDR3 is TGTGCCAGCAGCTTAGCATCCGGGGTAGGCTACACCTTC.

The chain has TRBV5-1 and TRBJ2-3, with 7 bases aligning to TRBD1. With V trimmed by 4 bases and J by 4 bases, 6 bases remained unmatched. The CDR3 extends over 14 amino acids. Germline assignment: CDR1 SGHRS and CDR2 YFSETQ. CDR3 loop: CASSISTGSDTQYF. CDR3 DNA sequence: TGCGCCAGCAGCATCTCGACAGGGTCAGATACGCAGTATTTT.

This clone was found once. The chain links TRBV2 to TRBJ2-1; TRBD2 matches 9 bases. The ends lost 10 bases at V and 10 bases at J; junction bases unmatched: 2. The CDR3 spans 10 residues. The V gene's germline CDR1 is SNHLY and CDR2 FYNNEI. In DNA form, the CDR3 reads TGTGCCACCCTAGCGGGGGAGCAGTTCTTC. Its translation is CATLAGEQFF. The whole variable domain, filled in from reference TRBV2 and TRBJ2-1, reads EPEVTQTPSHQVTQMGQEVILRCVPISNHLYFYWYRQILGQKVEFLVSFYNNEISEKSEIFDDQFSVERPDGSNFTLKIRSTKLEDSAMYFCATLAGEQFFGPGTRLTVL.